These 22 T cell receptor beta chains share one sample of origin, sequenced in a study of blood T cells in healthy people across ages. Primers used in a second PCR of roughly 6 to 12 cycles were a sample-barcoded 5' primer and a J-beta primer mix. TCRdb processed the 5' RACE reads anew with MiXCR; each CDR3 protein has one entry. The data hold about 1,400,000 distinct CDR3 sequences, with approximately 42% observed a single time. Sequencing was performed on blood. The receptor source for this set is a young woman in good health.

The chain couples TRBV5-1 to TRBJ2-1; 13 bases line up with TRBD2. V trimming: 0 bases; J trimming: 0 bases; junction bases outside the gene matches: 3. The CDR3 is 18 residues long. The germline V gene has CDR1 SGHRS and CDR2 YFSETQ. The CDR3 nucleotides read TGCGCCAGCAGCTTGGCACTAGCGGGGGGGAGCTCCTACAATGAGCAGTTCTTC. It is translated as CASSLALAGGSSYNEQFF.

This clonotype turned up a few times. The chain combines TRBV12-3 or TRBV12-4 with TRBJ2-5; 8 positions agree with TRBD2. CDR3 length: 14 residues. V lost 1 base and J lost 5; bases outside the gene matches: 3. CDR3 protein: CASSLVAGIETQYF. The CDR3 coding sequence is TGTGCCAGCAGTTTAGTAGCGGGGATCGAGACCCAGTACTTC.

The gene calls are TRBV6-6 and TRBJ2-5; D is possibly TRBD2 (6 bases). V gave up 0 bases and J gave up 0 bases, with 8 bases separating them. Germline CDR1 and CDR2: MNHNY and SVGAGI (reference sequence). The CDR3 has 15 residues. CDR3 DNA: TGTGCCAGCAGTTACTCCCGGGGGTACCAAGAGACCCAGTACTTC. Its protein is CASSYSRGYQETQYF.

The V call is TRBV27, the J call TRBJ2-3; 11 bases are a match to TRBD2. The CDR3 is 18 residues long. V gave up 6 bases and J gave up 1 base; unmatched junction bases: 12. Germline V lookup: CDR1 MNHEY, CDR2 SMNVEV (reference sequence). The CDR3 protein is CASRILGLAGGGTDTQYF. The CDR3 DNA reads TGTGCCAGCAGGATTTTAGGTCTAGCGGGAGGAGGCACAGATACGCAGTATTTT.

This chain connects TRBV24-1 to TRBJ1-4; a possible D gene is TRBD1 (6 bases). V was shortened by 3 bases and J by 12 bases, with 16 bases between the two germline ends. In germline, CDR1 is KGHDR, CDR2 SFDVKD. The CDR3 has 14 residues. The CDR3 spells CATSDTRAPGELFF. The CDR3, as DNA: TGTGCCACCAGTGATACGCGTGCTCCAGGGGAACTGTTTTTT.

The rearrangement links TRBV12-3 or TRBV12-4 to TRBJ2-7; 7 nucleotides line up with TRBD1. Trimming removed 5 bases from V and 9 bases from J; junction bases left unmatched: 13. The CDR3 sequence is 14 residues long. CDR3 in amino acids: CASSRATGWAGQYF. CDR3 bases: TGTGCCAGCAGTCGTGCGACAGGGTGGGCCGGGCAGTACTTC.

About this clonotype: Compared with germline, one end of the junction differs, possibly owing to a read error. The chain uses TRBV20-1 and TRBJ2-7; D ambiguous. The CDR3 length is 14 residues. The germline V gene encodes CDR1 DFQATT and CDR2 SNEGSKA (reference sequence). The DNA of the CDR3 is TGCAGTGGTAGATTCAGCAGGAGCTCCTACGAGCAGTACTTC. Its translation is CSGRFSRSSYEQYF.

V usage is TRBV5-6 and J usage is TRBJ2-3; maybe TRBD1 (6 bases). The CDR3 sequence is 16 residues long. Trimming pared 4 bases from V and 3 bases from J, leaving 18 bases between. Germline lookup yields CDR1 SGHDT and CDR2 YYEEEE. CDR3 coding DNA: TGTGCCAGCAGCCGGACAGCCAAAACGACTACAGATACGCAGTATTTT. It codes for CASSRTAKTTTDTQYF. Full variable domain (missing parts from reference TRBV5-6 and TRBJ2-3): DAGVTQSPTHLIKTRGQQVTLRCSPKSGHDTVSWYQQALGQGPQFIFQYYEEEERQRGNFPDRFSGHQFPNYSSELNVNALLLGDSALYLCASSRTAKTTTDTQYFGPGTRLTVL.

The chain couples TRBV27 to TRBJ1-2; D uncertain. Germline CDR1 MNHEY, CDR2 SMNVEV (reference sequence). CDR3 length: 15 amino acids. Trimming shortened V by 0 bases and J by 6 bases, and 14 bases separated the two germline ends. The CDR3 DNA sequence: TGTGCCAGCAGTTTATCGAGAACAGCCAAACATGGCTACACCTTC. Amino acids: CASSLSRTAKHGYTF.

A note on this clonotype: A read error may account for a junction end that differs from germline. J is TRBJ2-5 and V is TRBV9, with D possibly called TRBD1 or TRBD2 (6 bases each). The germline CDR1 and CDR2 sequences are SGDLS and YYNGEE. The CDR3 has 15 amino acids. CDR3 amino acids: CASSANLGGQGTQYF. DNA of the CDR3: TGTGCCAGCAGCGCTAATTTGGGGGGCCAAGGGACCCAGTACTTC.

The chain combines TRBV2 with TRBJ2-3; 8 positions agree with TRBD2. The J segment lost 0 bases and the V segment lost 8 bases, leaving 7 bases of the junction unmatched. The CDR3 covers 15 residues. Germline V gene data show CDR1 as SNHLY and CDR2 as FYNNEI. This CDR3 is CASGGTSLSTDTQYF. The CDR3 region has the DNA TGTGCCAGCGGTGGGACTAGTTTAAGCACAGATACGCAGTATTTT.

A single count supports this clonotype. The chain couples TRBV5-6 to TRBJ1-1, with 8 bases lining up with TRBD1. V shed 0 bases and J 0 bases; nucleotides not matched to a gene: 7. CDR3 length: 17 residues. Germline loops: CDR1 SGHDT, CDR2 YYEEEE. CDR3 region: CASSLGTGGIMNTEAFF. CDR3 DNA sequence: TGTGCCAGCAGCTTGGGAACAGGGGGAATTATGAACACTGAAGCTTTCTTT.

The chain joins TRBV12-3 or TRBV12-4 to TRBJ2-2, with 8 bases fitting TRBD1. Trimming at V came to 5 bases and at J to 3 bases, leaving 11 bases not matched to a gene. The CDR3 is 17 residues long. In DNA, the CDR3 is TGTGCCAGCAGTCCCGACGACAGGGGTCTCCACACCGGGGAGCTGTTTTTT. It codes for CASSPDDRGLHTGELFF.

CDR3 loop: CSTQASRNEQFF. For the CDR3, the DNA is TGCAGCACACAGGCCTCCCGTAATGAGCAGTTCTTC. This chain uses TRBV29-1 with TRBJ2-1; maybe TRBD1 (5 bases). The germline CDR1 and CDR2 sequences are SQVTM and ANQGSEA. The CDR3 runs 12 residues. Trimming stripped 8 bases from V and 7 bases from J, with 15 bases between.

A few counts support this clonotype. The rearrangement joins TRBV5-1 to TRBJ2-1; 9 positions agree with TRBD2. The V and J ends lost 4 bases and 5 bases, in that order; junction bases with no gene match: 7. This CDR3 region has 15 residues. In germline, CDR1 is SGHRS, CDR2 YFSETQ. CDR3 protein: CASSKGRGGDNEQFF. The CDR3 DNA reads TGCGCCAGCAGCAAAGGGCGGGGGGGCGACAATGAGCAGTTCTTC.

This chain uses TRBV25-1 with TRBJ2-7; D uncertain. The CDR3 extends over 14 amino acids. Trimming removed 10 bases from V and 1 base from J, with 17 bases in between. Per germline, CDR1 MGHDK and CDR2 SYGVNS. In DNA form, the CDR3 reads TGTGCCACCTCCCCCGGGTTTGCATCCTACGAGCAGTACTTC. It translates to CATSPGFASYEQYF.

This chain connects TRBV12-3 or TRBV12-4 to TRBJ2-7; 7 nucleotides agree with TRBD2. Gene TRBJ2-5 matches the end of the DNA better, so the J call may be wrong. The CDR3 runs 14 residues. CDR3 region: CASSDLAEGETQYF. The DNA for the CDR3 is TGTGCCAGCAGTGATCTAGCGGAGGGGGAGACCCAGTACTTC.

The chain has TRBV7-9 and TRBJ2-7, with 10 bases that match TRBD2. Germline V CDR1 and CDR2: SEHNR, FQNEAQ (reference sequence). V dropped 1 base and J dropped 1; count of bases not matched to a gene: 7. The length of the CDR3 is 17 residues. CDR3 nucleotide sequence: TGTGCCAGCAGCTTAGTAGTGGGAGCGGGAGGGTCCTACGAGCAGTACTTC. This gives the protein CASSLVVGAGGSYEQYF.

The chain uses TRBV10-3 and TRBJ1-2; 7 bases agree with TRBD1. The CDR3 sequence is 17 residues long. V lost 3 bases to trimming and J lost 0 bases; unmatched junction nucleotides: 10. The germline V gene has CDR1 ENHRY and CDR2 SYGVKD. CDR3 sequence: CAISDSPRGQTNYGYTF. CDR3 DNA: TGTGCCATCAGTGATTCCCCGAGGGGACAGACTAACTATGGCTACACCTTC.

The CDR3 loop reads CASSLEASASYEQYF. CDR3 bases: TGTGCCAGCAGCTTAGAAGCTAGCGCCTCCTACGAGCAGTACTTC. This rearrangement joins TRBV7-2 to TRBJ2-7, with D perhaps matching TRBD2 (6 bases). Trimming left V 1 base short and J 0 bases short, with 10 bases between. The CDR3 consists of 15 residues. Germline V gene sequence: CDR1 SGHTA, CDR2 FQGNSA. The full variable domain, with the rest looked up from reference TRBV7-2 and TRBJ2-7, is GAGVSQSPSNKVTEKGKDVELRCDPISGHTALYWYRQSLGQGLEFLIYFQGNSAPDKSGLPSDRFSAERTGGSVSTLTIQRTQQEDSAVYLCASSLEASASYEQYFGPGTRLTVT.

This chain links TRBV7-9 with TRBJ2-6; D not certain. CDR1 is SEHNR, CDR2 FQNEAQ, per germline (reference sequence). The V and J ends lost 3 bases and 2 bases respectively, with 17 bases between them. The CDR3 is 18 residues long. The CDR3 nucleotides read TGTGCCAGCAGCTTCGGGTTTGACCGTGGCACTGGGGCCAACGTCCTGACTTTC. Translating it yields CASSFGFDRGTGANVLTF.

The chain combines TRBV7-6 with TRBJ2-3; 11 positions agree with TRBD2. The CDR3 is 17 amino acids. Germline CDR1 reads SGHVS; CDR2 reads FNYEAQ. V lost 5 bases, J lost 1 base, and 8 bases stayed unmatched. Written as DNA, the CDR3 is TGTGCCAGCAGCAGAGCCGGGACTAGCGGCCGCACAGATACGCAGTATTTT. This gives the protein CASSRAGTSGRTDTQYF.